The 10 T cell receptor beta chains below all came from one sample that was sequenced in a study of blood T cells in healthy people across ages. For the second PCR, which ran for about 7 to 11 cycles, a sample-barcoded 5' primer and a J-beta primer mix were used. MiXCR, run by TCRdb on the 5' RACE reads, gives a single entry per CDR3 protein. The sample includes about 730,000 distinct CDR3 sequences, 40% to 45% seen only once; the top ten take 20% to 25%. Sequenced: blood. Receptors were obtained from a woman aged 55-70 years in good health.

This clonotype came up a few times. The genes are TRBV9 and TRBJ1-2; TRBD1 might be the D (6 bases). Trimming took 4 bases from V and 8 from J, leaving 15 bases between them. The germline V gene has CDR1 SGDLS and CDR2 YYNGEE. This CDR3 region has 13 residues. The CDR3 reads CASSPGGAEGYTF. In DNA, the CDR3 is TGTGCCAGCAGCCCGGGGGGGGCAGAAGGCTACACCTTC.

The J gene is TRBJ2-7, the V gene TRBV14; 7 bases fit TRBD2. CDR3 size: 14 residues. The V and J ends lost 5 bases and 3 bases, in that order; junction bases with no gene match: 7. Per the germline V gene, CDR1 is SGHDN and CDR2 is FVKESK. The CDR3 region has the DNA TGTGCCAGCAGCGATAGCGGGTTAATCTACGAGCAGTACTTC. It specifies CASSDSGLIYEQYF. The full variable domain, in which reference TRBV14 and TRBJ2-7 provide the parts outside the CDR3, is EAGVTQFPSHSVIEKGQTVTLRCDPISGHDNLYWYRRVMGKEIKFLLHFVKESKQDESGMPNNRFLAERTGGTYSTLKVQPAELEDSGVYFCASSDSGLIYEQYFGPGTRLTVT.

V usage is TRBV7-2 and J usage is TRBJ2-7, with 9 nucleotides matching TRBD1. CDR1 and CDR2 from the germline V gene are SGHTA and FQGNSA. The CDR3 is 13 amino acids. Trimming removed 2 bases from V and 12 bases from J; junction bases left unmatched: 8. For the CDR3, the DNA is TGTGCCAGCAGCTTATACCGGGACAGGGTTTGGTACTTC. Protein sequence: CASSLYRDRVWYF.

The chain employs TRBV11-2 and TRBJ1-6; D ambiguous. The CDR3 has 12 amino acids. CDR1 and CDR2 (germline): SGHAT, FQNNGV. The V gene lost 0 bases and the J gene lost 12 bases, with 6 bases spanning the gap. CDR3: CASSLDPGPLHF. CDR3 nucleotides: TGTGCCAGCAGCTTAGATCCGGGACCCCTCCACTTT.

V gene TRBV7-9 combines with J gene TRBJ2-7; TRBD1 or TRBD2 may be the D gene (5 bases each). V was trimmed by 5 bases and J by 7 bases, leaving 12 bases between them. There are 12 residues in the CDR3. Germline V CDR1 and CDR2: SEHNR, FQNEAQ (reference sequence). CDR3 amino acids: CASSVQGVEQYF. The CDR3 nucleotides are TGTGCCAGCAGCGTGCAGGGAGTTGAGCAGTACTTC.

This clonotype was picked up a small number of times. The chain recombines TRBV10-1 with TRBJ2-5, with a tentative D call TRBD1 (6 bases). CDR1 is WNHNN, CDR2 SYGVQD, per germline (reference sequence). CDR3 length equals 13 residues. Trimming removed 2 bases from V and 4 bases from J, with 8 bases in between. The CDR3 DNA reads as TGCGCCAGCAGTGAGGTACAGGGAGAGACCCAGTACTTC. This gives the protein CASSEVQGETQYF.

This chain uses TRBV19 with TRBJ2-5, with 11 bases lining up with TRBD2. This CDR3 has 17 amino acids. After removal of 4 bases from V and 1 base from J, the junction contained 8 bases not matched to a gene. From germline, CDR1 is LNHDA and CDR2 SQIVND (reference sequence). Written as DNA, the CDR3 is TGTGCCAGTAGTACAGGGACTAGCGGTACACTCCAAGAGACCCAGTACTTC. This translates into CASSTGTSGTLQETQYF.

V usage is TRBV20-1 and J usage is TRBJ2-1; weak D call: TRBD2 (5 bases). The V end was cut by 0 bases, the J end by 5 bases, with 17 bases between. The CDR3 has 16 amino acids. In germline, CDR1 is DFQATT, CDR2 SNEGSKA (reference sequence). In DNA form, the CDR3 reads TGCAGTGCTAGAGATCCCGTACTAGTTGGAAACAATGAGCAGTTCTTC. This encodes CSARDPVLVGNNEQFF.

The chain carries TRBV4-2 and TRBJ1-1; unclear D gene. Germline CDR1 and CDR2: LGHNA and YNFKEQ. CDR3 size: 16 residues. The ends were cut back, 4 bases at V and 5 bases at J, with 20 bases in the middle. Here the CDR3 reads CASSPDQWALETEAFF. In nucleotides, the CDR3 is TGTGCCAGCAGCCCTGATCAGTGGGCCTTGGAAACTGAAGCTTTCTTT.

The chain couples TRBV7-9 to TRBJ2-7; unclear D gene. Germline CDR1 and CDR2: SEHNR and FQNEAQ (reference sequence). The V and J ends lost 0 bases and 5 bases respectively, with 5 bases between them. The length of the CDR3 is 12 residues. CDR3 sequence reads: CASSLAPDEQYF. CDR3 nucleotide sequence: TGTGCCAGCAGCTTAGCGCCGGACGAGCAGTACTTC.